Below, one TCR beta chain is given with its context. The antigen is unknown. The sample originates from a study of shared clonotypes between healthy human individuals. Overall study findings and caveats: Clonotype sharing among donors likely depends on sequencing depth.

In germline, CDR1 is SGDLS, CDR2 YYNGEE. This CDR3 is 15 amino acids long. Trimming cost V 3 bases and J 7 bases; bases outside gene matches: 6. Authors' processing steps: ImmunoSEQ junction-only sequences lacked quality scores, so their filtering differed. Data came from immunoSEQ multiplex PCR; TCRdb stores just in-frame clones and leaves some out. That table is the source of V, J and clone size, and D and trimming were worked out from the DNA. The sample lists over a million clones, just under 99% seen once, with about 0.4% in the top ten. This receptor was obtained from a man under 40 in good health. The specimen sequenced was naive CD4+ T cells sorted from blood. Subset of the sample: CD45RA+ positively selected. This chain uses TRBV9 with TRBJ2-1, with 11 bases identical to TRBD2. The CDR3 sequence is CASSETSGSPNEQFF. The DNA for the CDR3 is TGTGCCAGCAGCGAAACTAGCGGGAGCCCGAATGAGCAGTTCTTC.